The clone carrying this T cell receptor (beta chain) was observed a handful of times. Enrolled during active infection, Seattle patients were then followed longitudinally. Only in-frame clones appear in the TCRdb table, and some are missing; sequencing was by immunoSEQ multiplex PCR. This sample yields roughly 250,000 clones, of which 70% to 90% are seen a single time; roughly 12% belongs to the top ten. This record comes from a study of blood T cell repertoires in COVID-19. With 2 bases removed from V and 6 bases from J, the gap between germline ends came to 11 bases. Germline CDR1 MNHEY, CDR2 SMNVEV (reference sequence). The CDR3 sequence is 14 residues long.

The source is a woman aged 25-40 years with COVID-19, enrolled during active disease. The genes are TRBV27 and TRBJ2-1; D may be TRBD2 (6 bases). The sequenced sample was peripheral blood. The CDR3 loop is CASSLVLGGNEQFF. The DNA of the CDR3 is TGTGCCAGCAGTTTAGTTCTGGGGGGCAATGAGCAGTTCTTC.